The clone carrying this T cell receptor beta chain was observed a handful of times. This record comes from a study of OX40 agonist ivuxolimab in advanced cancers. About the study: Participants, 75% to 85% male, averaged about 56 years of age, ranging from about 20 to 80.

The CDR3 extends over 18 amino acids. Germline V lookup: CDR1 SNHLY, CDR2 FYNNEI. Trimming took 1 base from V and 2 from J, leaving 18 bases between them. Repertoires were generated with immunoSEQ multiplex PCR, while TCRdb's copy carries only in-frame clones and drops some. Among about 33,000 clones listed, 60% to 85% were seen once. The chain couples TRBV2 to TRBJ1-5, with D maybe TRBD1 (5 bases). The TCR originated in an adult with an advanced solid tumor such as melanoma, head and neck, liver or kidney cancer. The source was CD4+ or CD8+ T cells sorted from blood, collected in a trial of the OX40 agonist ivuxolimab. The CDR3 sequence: CASSEGWGRDLGNQPQHF. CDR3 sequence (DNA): TGTGCCAGCAGTGAAGGTTGGGGCAGGGATCTTGGCAATCAGCCCCAGCATTTT.